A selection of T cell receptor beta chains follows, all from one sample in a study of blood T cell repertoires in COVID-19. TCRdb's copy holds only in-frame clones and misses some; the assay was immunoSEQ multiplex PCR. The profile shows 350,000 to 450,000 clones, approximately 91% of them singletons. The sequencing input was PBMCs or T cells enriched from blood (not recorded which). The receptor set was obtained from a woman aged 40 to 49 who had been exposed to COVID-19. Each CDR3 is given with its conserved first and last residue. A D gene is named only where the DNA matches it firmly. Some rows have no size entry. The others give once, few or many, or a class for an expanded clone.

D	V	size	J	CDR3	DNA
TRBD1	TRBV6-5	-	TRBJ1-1	CASRPWTGRYTEAFF	TGTGCCAGCAGACCTTGGACAGGGAGGTACACTGAAGCTTTCTTT
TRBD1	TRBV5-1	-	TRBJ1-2	CASSPAYRGSNYGYTF	TGCGCCAGCAGCCCTGCTTACAGGGGGTCTAACTATGGCTACACCTTC
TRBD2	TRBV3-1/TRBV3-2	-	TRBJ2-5	CASSYNPGLAGWETQYF	TGTGCCAGCAGCTACAATCCGGGACTAGCGGGGTGGGAGACCCAGTACTTC
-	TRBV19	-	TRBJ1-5	CASKAPTPSNQPQHF	TGTGCCAGTAAAGCCCCAACCCCTAGCAATCAGCCCCAGCATTTT
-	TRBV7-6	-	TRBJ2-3	CASSLANPGLGTDTQYF	TGTGCCAGCAGCTTAGCGAACCCGGGACTGGGTACAGATACGCAGTATTTT
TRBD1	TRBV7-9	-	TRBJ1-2	CASSLAPTGGKPYGYTF	TGTGCCAGCAGCTTAGCCCCTACAGGGGGCAAGCCCTATGGCTACACCTTC
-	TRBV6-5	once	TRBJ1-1	CASFRGGSSGEAFF	TGTGCCAGCTTCCGTGGGGGGAGTAGTGGTGAAGCTTTCTTT
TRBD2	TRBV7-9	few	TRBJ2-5	CASSQAGAGETQYF	TGTGCCAGCAGCCAAGCGGGGGCGGGGGAGACCCAGTACTTC
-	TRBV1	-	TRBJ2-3	CTSSPLRPLAGGRDTDTQYF	TGCACCAGCAGCCCCCTAAGACCCCTAGCGGGTGGACGGGACACAGATACGCAGTATTTT
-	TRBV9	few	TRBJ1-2	CASSVSLNYGYTF	TGTGCCAGCAGCGTAAGCTTGAACTATGGCTACACCTTC
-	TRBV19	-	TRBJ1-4	CASRPRGQSNEKLFF	TGTGCCAGTCGCCCCCGTGGACAGAGTAATGAAAAACTGTTTTTT
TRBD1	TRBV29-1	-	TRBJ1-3	CSVGQGANTIYF	TGCAGCGTTGGACAGGGGGCGAACACCATATATTTT
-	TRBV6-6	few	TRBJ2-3	CASSSNGQLTQYF	TGTGCCAGCAGTTCAAACGGACAGCTTACGCAGTATTTT
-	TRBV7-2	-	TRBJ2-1	CASSRQGRVQLNEQFF	TGTGCCAGCAGCCGGCAGGGCAGGGTACAATTGAATGAGCAGTTCTTC
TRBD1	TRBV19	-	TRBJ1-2	CASSKGQYGYTF	TGTGCCAGTAGCAAGGGACAGTACGGCTACACCTTC
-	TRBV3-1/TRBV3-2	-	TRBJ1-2	CASSQRRLSNYGYTF	TGTGCCAGCAGCCAACGGCGGCTCTCTAACTATGGCTACACCTTC
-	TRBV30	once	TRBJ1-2	CAWSVGGAGYTF	TGTGCCTGGAGTGTCGGGGGGGCTGGCTACACCTTC
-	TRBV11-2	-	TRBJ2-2	CASSQTGELFF	TGTGCCAGCAGCCAGACCGGGGAGCTGTTTTTT
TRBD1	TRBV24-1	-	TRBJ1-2	CATSKGQGAYDGYTF	TGTGCCACCAGTAAGGGACAGGGGGCGTACGATGGCTACACCTTC
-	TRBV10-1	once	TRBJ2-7	CASSEGGGPATTSYEQYF	TGCGCCAGCAGTGAAGGGGGAGGGCCTGCAACCACGTCCTACGAGCAGTACTTC
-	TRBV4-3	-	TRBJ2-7	CASSLGGGVLSYEQYF	TGCGCCAGCAGCCTAGGTGGCGGGGTTCTCTCCTACGAGCAGTACTTC
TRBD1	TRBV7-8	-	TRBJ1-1	CASSLGQGAGEAFF	TGTGCCAGCAGCTTAGGACAGGGGGCCGGTGAAGCTTTCTTT
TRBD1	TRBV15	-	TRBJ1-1	CATSRSILLRQGPYSNTEAFF	TGTGCCACCAGCAGGAGTATCCTCCTTCGACAGGGGCCCTACTCAAACACTGAAGCTTTCTTT
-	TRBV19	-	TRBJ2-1	CASSIDPTRNEQFF	TGTGCCAGTAGTATAGATCCCACCCGGAATGAGCAGTTCTTC
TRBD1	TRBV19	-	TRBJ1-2	CASSPGDRVSGYTF	TGTGCCAGTAGTCCTGGGGACAGGGTGTCTGGCTACACCTTC
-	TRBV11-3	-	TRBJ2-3	CASSWSSGSAGDTQYF	TGTGCCAGCAGCTGGTCGTCGGGATCAGCAGGAGATACGCAGTATTTT
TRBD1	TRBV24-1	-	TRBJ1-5	CATSDQGQGRGVRNQPQHF	TGTGCCACCAGTGACCAGGGACAGGGACGCGGAGTTCGCAATCAGCCCCAGCATTTT
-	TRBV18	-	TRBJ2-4	CASSPAGAKNIQYF	TGTGCCAGCTCACCAGCGGGAGCCAAAAACATTCAGTACTTC
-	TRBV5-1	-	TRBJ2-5	CASSSYSQETQYF	TGCGCCAGCAGCTCGTACTCCCAAGAGACCCAGTACTTC
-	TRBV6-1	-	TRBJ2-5	CASSEGPRSTETQYF	TGTGCCAGCAGTGAAGGCCCTAGGTCGACAGAGACCCAGTACTTC
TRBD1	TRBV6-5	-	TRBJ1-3	CAGRQGGNTIYF	TGTGCCGGAAGACAGGGAGGAAACACCATATATTTT
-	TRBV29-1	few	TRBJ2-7	CSVGVGPEQYF	TGCAGCGTTGGAGTGGGGCCCGAGCAGTACTTC
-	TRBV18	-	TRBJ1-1	CASSSDSLNTEAFF	TGTGCCAGCTCGTCGGACAGCCTGAACACTGAAGCTTTCTTT
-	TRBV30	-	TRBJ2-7	CAWSVLGTTGAEQYF	TGTGCCTGGAGTGTCCTGGGGACCACGGGAGCAGAGCAGTACTTC
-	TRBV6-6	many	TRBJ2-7	CASRGERGSYEQYF	TGTGCCAGCAGGGGAGAAAGGGGGTCCTACGAGCAGTACTTC
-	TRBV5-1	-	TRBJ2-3	CASSWGQEDTQYF	TGCGCCAGCTCGTGGGGGCAGGAAGATACGCAGTATTTT
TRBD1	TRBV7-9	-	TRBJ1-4	CASSPALTGGEEKLFF	TGTGCCAGCAGCCCCGCCTTGACAGGGGGCGAGGAAAAACTGTTTTTT
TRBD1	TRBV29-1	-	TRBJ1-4	CSAGTGDLNEKLFF	TGCAGCGCCGGGACAGGCGATTTGAATGAAAAACTGTTTTTT
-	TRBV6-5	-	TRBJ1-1	CASSYYTNTEAFF	TGTGCCAGCAGTTACTACACCAACACTGAAGCTTTCTTT
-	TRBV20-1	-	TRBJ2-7	CSASSTGYEQYF	TGCAGTGCCAGTTCAACGGGGTACGAGCAGTACTTC
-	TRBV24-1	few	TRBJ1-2	CATSDTLDTAHGYTF	TGTGCCACCAGCGACACCCTTGACACCGCCCATGGCTACACCTTC
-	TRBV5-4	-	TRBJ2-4	CASSLDGGSLAKNIQYF	TGTGCCAGCAGCTTGGATGGGGGCTCCCTAGCCAAAAACATTCAGTACTTC